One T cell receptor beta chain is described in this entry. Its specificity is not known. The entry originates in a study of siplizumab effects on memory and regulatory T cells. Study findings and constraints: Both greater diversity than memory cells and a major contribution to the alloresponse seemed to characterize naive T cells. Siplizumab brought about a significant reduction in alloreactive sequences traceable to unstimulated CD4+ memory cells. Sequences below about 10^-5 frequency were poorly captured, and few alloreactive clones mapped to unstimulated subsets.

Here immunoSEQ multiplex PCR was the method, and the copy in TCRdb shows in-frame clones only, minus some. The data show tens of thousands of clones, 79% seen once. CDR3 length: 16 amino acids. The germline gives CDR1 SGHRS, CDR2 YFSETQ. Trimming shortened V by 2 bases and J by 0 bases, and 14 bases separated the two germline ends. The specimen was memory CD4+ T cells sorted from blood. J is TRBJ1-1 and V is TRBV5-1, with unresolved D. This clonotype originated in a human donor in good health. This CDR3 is CASSLKPASMNTEAFF. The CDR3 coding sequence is TGCGCCAGCAGCTTAAAACCCGCCTCGATGAACACTGAAGCTTTCTTT.